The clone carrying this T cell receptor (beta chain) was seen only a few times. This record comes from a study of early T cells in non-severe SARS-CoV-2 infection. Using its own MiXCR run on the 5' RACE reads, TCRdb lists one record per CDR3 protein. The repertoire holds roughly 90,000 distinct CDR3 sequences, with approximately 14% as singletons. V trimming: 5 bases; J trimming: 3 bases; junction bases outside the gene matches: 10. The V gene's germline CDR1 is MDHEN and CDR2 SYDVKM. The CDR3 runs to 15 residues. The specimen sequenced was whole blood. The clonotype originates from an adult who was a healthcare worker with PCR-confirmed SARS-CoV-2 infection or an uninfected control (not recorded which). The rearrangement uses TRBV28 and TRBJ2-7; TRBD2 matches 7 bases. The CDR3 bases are TGTGCCAGCAGTCCTGCGGGGGACCTATTCTACGAGCAGTACGTC. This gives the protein CASSPAGDLFYEQYV.